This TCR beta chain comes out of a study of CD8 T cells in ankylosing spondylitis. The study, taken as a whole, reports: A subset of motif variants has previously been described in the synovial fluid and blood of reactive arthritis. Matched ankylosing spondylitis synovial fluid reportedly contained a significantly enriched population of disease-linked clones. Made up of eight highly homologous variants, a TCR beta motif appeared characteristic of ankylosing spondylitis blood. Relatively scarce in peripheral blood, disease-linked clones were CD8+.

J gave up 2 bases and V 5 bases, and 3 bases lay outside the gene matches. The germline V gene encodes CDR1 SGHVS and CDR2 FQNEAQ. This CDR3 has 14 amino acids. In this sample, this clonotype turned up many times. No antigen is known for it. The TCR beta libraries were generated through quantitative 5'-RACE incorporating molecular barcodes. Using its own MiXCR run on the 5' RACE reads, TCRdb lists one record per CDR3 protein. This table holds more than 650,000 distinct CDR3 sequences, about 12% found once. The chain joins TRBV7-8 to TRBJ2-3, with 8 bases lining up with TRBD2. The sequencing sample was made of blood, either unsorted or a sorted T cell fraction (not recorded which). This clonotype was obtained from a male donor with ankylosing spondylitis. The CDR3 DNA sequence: TGTGCCAGCAGCCGGGGGGGGTTCACAGATACGCAGTATTTT. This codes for CASSRGGFTDTQYF. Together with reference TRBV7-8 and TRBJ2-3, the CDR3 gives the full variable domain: GAGVSQSPRYKVAKRGQDVALRCDPISGHVSLFWYQQALGQGPEFLTYFQNEAQLDKSGLPSDRFFAERPEGSVSTLKIQRTQQEDSAVYLCASSRGGFTDTQYFGPGTRLTVL.